Below are 10 T cell receptor beta chains sequenced from a single sample in a study of cytomegalovirus exposure and HLA in healthy donors. 60 Vbeta and 13 Jbeta primers were used in PCR. Sequencing used immunoSEQ multiplex PCR; TCRdb keeps in-frame clones, though not all of them. Here the sample spans 100,000 to 150,000 clones, 83% being singletons. The sequencing sample was made of PBMCs. The receptors derive from a girl aged 2-10 years in good health and CMV-seronegative.

V and J are TRBV6-5 and TRBJ2-7; 12 bases fit TRBD2. This CDR3 is built from 15 residues. J was trimmed by 6 bases and V by 4 bases; bases with no gene match: 7. The germline V gene encodes CDR1 MNHEY and CDR2 SVGAGI. The DNA of the CDR3 is TGTGCCAGCAGTTCACCGACTAGCGGGAGTGGCGAGCAGTACTTC. The encoded protein is CASSSPTSGSGEQYF.

The V gene is TRBV7-2, the J gene TRBJ2-1; 11 bases map to TRBD2. V was clipped by 1 base and J by 4 bases; unmatched bases: 3. The CDR3 length is 16 residues. Germline assignment: CDR1 SGHTA and CDR2 FQGNSA. Here the CDR3 DNA reads TGTGCCAGCAGCTTAGGACTAGCGGGGAGATACAATGAGCAGTTCTTC. It encodes CASSLGLAGRYNEQFF.

This chain links TRBV28 with TRBJ1-4; TRBD1 agrees at 8 bases. This CDR3 has 15 residues. The V gene's germline CDR1 is MDHEN and CDR2 SYDVKM. Trimming at V came to 3 bases and at J to 3 bases, leaving 3 bases not matched to a gene. CDR3 in DNA: TGTGCCAGCAGTTTGGGGACAGGAGCTAATGAAAAACTGTTTTTT. As protein: CASSLGTGANEKLFF.

The chain has TRBV1 and TRBJ2-1; the table's D call, TRBD2, was not checked against the DNA. TRBV1 is termed a pseudogene. The CDR3 totals 16 residues. CDR3 in amino acids: CTSSQVLAGVLNEQFF. CDR3 nucleotide sequence: TGCACCAGCAGCCAAGTCCTAGCGGGGGTATTAAATGAGCAGTTCTTC.

This sequence joins TRBV28 and TRBJ2-7, with TRBD1 as a possible D gene (5 bases). Germline loops: CDR1 MDHEN, CDR2 SYDVKM. CDR3 length equals 14 residues. Trimming pared 0 bases from V and 1 base from J, leaving 7 bases between. The CDR3 sequence: CASSLWGRSYEQYF. The CDR3, as DNA: TGTGCCAGCAGTTTATGGGGGCGGTCCTACGAGCAGTACTTC.

This rearrangement joins TRBV5-1 to TRBJ2-1; possible D gene TRBD1, 7 bases. The V end was cut by 0 bases, the J end by 7 bases, with 17 bases between. This CDR3 comprises 16 residues. Germline lookup yields CDR1 SGHRS and CDR2 YFSETQ. The DNA for the CDR3 is TGCGCCAGCAGCTTGGCCGGAGGGGGCGCGGGAAATGAGCAGTTCTTC. It yields the protein CASSLAGGGAGNEQFF.

Only a few counts were recorded for this clone. This chain links TRBV2 with TRBJ2-3; 12 bases fit TRBD2. The germline V gene has CDR1 SNHLY and CDR2 FYNNEI. The CDR3 loop spans 12 amino acids. V shed 5 bases, J shed 15 bases, and the junction held 6 bases outside the gene matches. CDR3 DNA sequence: TGTGCCAGCAGTCAGACTAGCGGGAGTAATTATTTT. It yields the protein CASSQTSGSNYF.

The rearrangement links TRBV7-9 to TRBJ2-7, with unresolved D. V lost 3 bases, J lost 2 bases, and 11 bases lay in between. Germline V gives CDR1 SEHNR, CDR2 FQNEAQ (reference sequence). CDR3 size: 14 residues. CDR3 coding DNA: TGTGCCAGCAGCTTTGGGTCACAGACCTACGAGCAGTACTTC. Translated, it gives CASSFGSQTYEQYF.

This chain connects TRBV27 to TRBJ2-7; D unresolved. The CDR3 sequence is 13 residues long. Germline CDR1 is MNHEY and CDR2 is SMNVEV (reference sequence). Trimming removed 2 bases at V and 2 bases at J, with 7 bases between. The DNA of the CDR3 is TGTGCCAGCAGTTTAGGTCCAGCCTACGAGCAGTACTTC. Its protein is CASSLGPAYEQYF.

The J gene is TRBJ2-3, the V gene TRBV9; 7 bases are a match to TRBD2. Trimming removed 6 bases from V and 0 bases from J; junction bases left unmatched: 4. CDR3 size: 14 residues. CDR1 is SGDLS and CDR2 is YYNGEE in the germline V gene. The CDR3 loop is CASNAGVSTDTQYF. In DNA form, the CDR3 reads TGTGCCAGCAACGCGGGAGTGAGCACAGATACGCAGTATTTT.